This TCR beta chain was sequenced for a study of cytomegalovirus exposure and HLA in healthy donors. Overall study findings and caveats: A later examination showed that TCR association rates differed by HLA locus, with DRB1 most and HLA-C fewest.

CDR3 length: 15 amino acids. Germline CDR1 is SGHRS and CDR2 is YFSETQ. The V and J ends lost 2 bases and 2 bases respectively, with 11 bases between them. With respect to this clone: What it binds is unknown.

PCR amplification relied on 60 Vbeta primers (plus 13 Jbeta primers). Assay used: immunoSEQ multiplex PCR; TCRdb lists only in-frame clones, some missing. The data show 80,000 to 95,000 clones, 60% to 80% seen once. This sequence joins TRBV5-1 and TRBJ2-1; maybe TRBD2 (6 bases). The sample was PBMCs. The clonotype was recovered from a female donor in good health and CMV-seronegative. CDR3 DNA sequence: TGCGCCAGCAGCTTTATCCAGCGGGCCTACAATGAGCAGTTCTTC. Translating it yields CASSFIQRAYNEQFF.